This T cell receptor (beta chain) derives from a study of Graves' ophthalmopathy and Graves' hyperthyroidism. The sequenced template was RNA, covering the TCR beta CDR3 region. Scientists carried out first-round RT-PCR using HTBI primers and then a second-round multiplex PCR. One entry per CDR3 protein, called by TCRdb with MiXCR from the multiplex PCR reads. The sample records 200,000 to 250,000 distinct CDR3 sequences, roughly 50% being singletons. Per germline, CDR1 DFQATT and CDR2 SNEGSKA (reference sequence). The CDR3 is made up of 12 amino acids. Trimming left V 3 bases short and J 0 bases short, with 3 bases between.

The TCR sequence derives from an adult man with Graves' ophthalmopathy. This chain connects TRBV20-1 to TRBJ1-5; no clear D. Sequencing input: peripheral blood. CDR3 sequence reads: CSASGSNQPQHF. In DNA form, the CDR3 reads TGCAGTGCTAGTGGTAGCAATCAGCCCCAGCATTTT.